Sequencing of this TCR beta chain was carried out in a study of T cells in Graves' hyperthyroidism and ophthalmopathy. Overall study results and limits: Blood also held most thyroid clonotypes expanded beyond 0.001.

The investigators amplified TCR beta CDR3 regions from RNA transcripts. HTBI primers were the set used in a first-round RT-PCR of the TCR CDR3. TCRdb passed the multiplex PCR reads through MiXCR, listing each CDR3 protein once. The data show about 380,000 distinct CDR3 sequences, 15% to 20% seen once. For this clonotype: Its antigen is not known.

This CDR3 is built from 15 residues. Germline-derived CDR1 and CDR2 are MNHEY and SMNVEV (reference sequence). V was cut by 3 bases and J by 2 bases, with 8 bases left in between. Roughly 10 ml of fresh peripheral blood supplied the PBMCs. This receptor was identified in a man aged 18 to 29 with Graves' ophthalmopathy. The chain recombines TRBV27 with TRBJ2-6; no reliable D call. Sequenced material: blood. CDR3 residues: CASSFFPPGANVLTF. The CDR3 DNA reads TGTGCCAGCAGTTTTTTTCCTCCTGGGGCCAACGTCCTGACTTTC.